Below are 2 T cell receptor beta chains sequenced from a single sample in a study of T-cell reconstitution after alpha-beta-depleted transplantation in children (dated by TCRdb to 2016 to 2018). The treatment or condition label here, explained by the study, means: allogeneic hematopoietic cell transplantation with graft depleted of TCRalphabeta T cells and CD19 B cells. Libraries were made using PCR. Sequencing took place on an Illumina HiSeq 2500. To normalize quantification of the TCRbeta repertoire, the TCR libraries were built with molecular barcoding that relied on unique molecular identifiers. The public reads were reprocessed in TCRdb via fastp at Q25 and MiXCR, keeping in-frame beta chains. Rows with one shared CDR3 protein collapse into an entry with the most common genes and DNA. This sample is represented by hundreds of thousands of distinct CDR3 sequences; roughly a tenth of them were singletons. The ten largest clones take up about 2.1% of the sample.

The source material was PBMCs, sampled before TCRalphabeta/CD19-depleted stem cell transplant. The receptors come from a child between 2 and 9 years old with inherited bone marrow failure, due to receive a stem cell transplant.

The rearrangement joins TRBV5-5 to TRBJ1-2; maybe TRBD1 (5 bases). Germline CDR1 reads SGHKS; CDR2 reads YYEKEE (reference sequence). The V end lost 4 bases, the J end lost 4 bases, and 14 bases lay between the germline ends. This CDR3 region has 14 residues. The CDR3: CASSRSGIGYGYTF. DNA of the CDR3: TGTGCCAGCAGCCGTTCAGGGATCGGCTATGGCTACACCTTC. The whole variable domain, remainder taken from reference TRBV5-5 and TRBJ1-2, is DAGVTQSPTHLIKTRGQQVTLRCSPISGHKSVSWYQQVLGQGPQFIFQYYEKEERGRGNFPDRFSARQFPNYSSELNVNALLLGDSALYLCASSRSGIGYGYTFGSGTRLTVV.

This chain links TRBV12-3 or TRBV12-4 with TRBJ2-1, with a possible D match to TRBD2 (6 bases). This CDR3 spans 18 amino acids. V lost 3 bases to trimming and J lost 2 bases, with 20 bases between them. CDR3 nucleotide sequence: TGTGCCAGCAGTTTTCAGGGAGGCATTGGGCGGCCCTACAATGAGCAGTTCTTC. Translating it yields CASSFQGGIGRPYNEQFF.